Below, 8 T cell receptor beta chains from the same sample are listed, as sequenced in a study of blood T cell repertoires in COVID-19. Assay: immunoSEQ multiplex PCR; the TCRdb copy retains only in-frame clones and omits some. Of fewer than 60,000 clones listed, around 83% are singletons. Sequences were obtained from peripheral blood. The receptors originated from a human donor in a cohort sampled during active COVID-19.

The J gene is TRBJ1-1, the V gene TRBV19; D is possibly TRBD1 (6 bases). The germline gives CDR1 LNHDA, CDR2 SQIVND (reference sequence). This CDR3 region has 16 residues. Between the trimmed V and J ends, which lost 3 bases and 0 bases, there was a span of 14 bases. As DNA, the CDR3 is TGTGCCAGTAGTATTGGGCAGAGGGGGTTGAACACTGAAGCTTTCTTT. It specifies CASSIGQRGLNTEAFF.

V usage is TRBV7-8 and J usage is TRBJ1-3; D is unresolved. Germline loops: CDR1 SGHVS, CDR2 FQNEAQ. The CDR3 runs 14 residues. Deletions cut 3 bases from V and 2 bases from J, with 8 bases between. In DNA form, the CDR3 reads TGTGCCAGCAGCTTTACCGGGGCTGGAAACACCATATATTTT. Translating it yields CASSFTGAGNTIYF. Full variable domain (remainder filled in from reference TRBV7-8 and TRBJ1-3): GAGVSQSPRYKVAKRGQDVALRCDPISGHVSLFWYQQALGQGPEFLTYFQNEAQLDKSGLPSDRFFAERPEGSVSTLKIQRTQQEDSAVYLCASSFTGAGNTIYFGEGSWLTVV.

This clone has a handful of counts. The V call is TRBV7-2, the J call TRBJ1-1, with a tentative D call TRBD1 (5 bases). V lost 5 bases and J 3 bases, leaving 13 bases between the germline ends. From germline, CDR1 is SGHTA and CDR2 FQGNSA. CDR3 length: 14 residues. CDR3: CASSPSWGDTEAFF. CDR3 coding DNA: TGTGCCAGCAGCCCATCGTGGGGGGACACTGAAGCTTTCTTT.

The chain recombines TRBV9 with TRBJ2-7, with TRBD1 as a possible D gene (6 bases). Germline-derived CDR1 and CDR2 are SGDLS and YYNGEE. The V and J ends lost 0 bases and 3 bases respectively, with 13 bases between them. The CDR3 has 15 amino acids. The CDR3 nucleotides read TGTGCCAGCAGCGTAGCTATACAGGGCAACTACGAGCAGTACTTC. It codes for CASSVAIQGNYEQYF.

The rearrangement joins TRBV19 to TRBJ2-2, with 8 bases aligning to TRBD1. The length of the CDR3 is 14 residues. The germline V gene has CDR1 LNHDA and CDR2 SQIVND (reference sequence). V lost 2 bases to trimming and J lost 5 bases; unmatched junction nucleotides: 1. The DNA of the CDR3 is TGTGCCAGTAGTATACAGGGGGCGACCGGGGAGCTGTTTTTT. Encoded protein: CASSIQGATGELFF.

This clone was counted a few times. The J gene is TRBJ1-2, the V gene TRBV9, with D perhaps TRBD1 (6 bases). Germline V gene lookup returns CDR1 SGDLS and CDR2 YYNGEE. The CDR3 sequence is 15 residues long. Trimming shortened V by 4 bases and J by 2 bases, and 15 bases separated the two germline ends. This chain's CDR3 is CASSPYRGGNYGYTF. The CDR3 bases are TGTGCCAGCAGCCCATACCGGGGGGGCAACTATGGCTACACCTTC.

This clone came up once. V is TRBV3-1 (or the pseudogene TRBV3-2) and J is TRBJ1-3; D is ambiguous. The length of the CDR3 is 14 residues. Trimming stripped 1 base from V and 0 bases from J, with 4 bases between. CDR1 LGHDT and CDR2 YNNKEL come from the germline V gene (reference sequence). The CDR3 DNA is TGTGCCAGCAGCCAAGGCAGCTCTGGAAACACCATATATTTT. Its protein is CASSQGSSGNTIYF.

This rearrangement joins TRBV5-6 to TRBJ2-5; TRBD1 might be the D (6 bases). Per germline, CDR1 SGHDT and CDR2 YYEEEE. This CDR3 has 14 residues. V was pared by 7 bases and J by 3 bases, with 16 bases between. The CDR3 DNA follows: TGTGCCAGCGCACCCGGGACACCGAAAGAGACCCAGTACTTC. It is translated as CASAPGTPKETQYF.